These T cell receptor beta chains were read from a single sample in a study of shared clonotypes between healthy human individuals. The data were produced by immunoSEQ multiplex PCR, yet TCRdb's version contains in-frame clones alone and is incomplete. The table records roughly 1,800,000 clones, less than 95% of them present only once. What was sequenced was naive CD8+ T cells sorted from blood. These receptors were obtained from a man younger than 35 in good health. Both conserved end residues are trimmed from each CDR3. Size tells how often a clone was seen (once, few, many) or the class of an expanded clone, and some rows leave it out.

J	V	size	CDR3
TRBJ2-4	TRBV18	NA	ASSPSSLAKNIQY
TRBJ2-3	TRBV4-3	NA	ASSPGQLTDTQY
TRBJ1-2	TRBV6-5	NA	ASSPGRSGNYGYT
TRBJ2-7	TRBV14	NA	ASSQDSRRTGTYEQY
TRBJ1-1	TRBV28	NA	ASSSPQGLSEAF
TRBJ2-1	TRBV7-9	NA	ASSPQEGSGGGYNEQF
TRBJ1-5	TRBV19	NA	ASRAGNSNQPQH
TRBJ1-5	TRBV2	once	ASSEQVTQH
TRBJ2-3	TRBV28	NA	ASSYHETQY
TRBJ2-7	TRBV23-1	NA	ASSQRPSGTTYEQY
TRBJ2-3	TRBV7-6	NA	ASSSGGGTDTQY
TRBJ2-7	TRBV6-6	NA	ASSPSGAGNYEQY
TRBJ2-7	TRBV4-3	NA	ASSQDGGSYEQY
TRBJ1-2	TRBV6-6	once	ASSRGTAEKEGYT
TRBJ2-3	TRBV30	once	AWMASTDTQY